This T cell receptor beta chain emerged from a study of identical twins. Study findings and constraints: Fewer insertions were carried by abundant cord blood beta clonotypes, but none was seen in memory repertoires. Models underestimated out-of-frame TCR alpha sharing in monozygotic twins.

This clonotype has just a few counts. Its antigen is unknown. MiXCR, applied by TCRdb to the 5' RACE reads, yields one record per CDR3 protein. This repertoire shows under 450,000 distinct CDR3 sequences, less than 20% found once; its top ten account for around 12%. The length of the CDR3 is 18 residues. With 4 bases removed from V and 0 bases from J, the gap between germline ends came to 16 bases. From germline, CDR1 is LGHNA and CDR2 YSLEER. This TCR came from a man over 45 in good health. The rearrangement links TRBV4-3 to TRBJ2-6; D unclear. The sample comprised naive T cells sorted from blood. CDR3 nucleotide sequence: TGCGCCAGCAGCCTCGGCTGGGCTGTCCTCTCTGGGGCCAACGTCCTGACTTTC. Its translation: CASSLGWAVLSGANVLTF.